Included here is one T cell receptor beta chain sequence, with context. This clone was observed a single time. This clone's antigen is unknown. One base away there is no much larger clone; base qualities are not given. The meaning of the sample's treatment or condition label: nivolumab (PD-1 blockade) given before sampling. The DNeasy Blood and Tissue Kit was used to extract DNA from formalin-fixed paraffin-embedded specimens. For this chain, trimming is 6 bases at the V end and 0 bases at the J end, and the number of junction bases without a gene match is 9. As encoded in the germline V gene (reference sequence), CDR1 is MNHNY while CDR2 is SVGAGI. The CDR3 spans 16 residues, from the cysteine through the phenylalanine. Only the CDR3 portion is preserved as DNA: 48 bases, with reading frame beginning at the first base. The TCR beta locus was amplified and sequenced with the immunoSEQ assay, yielding bulk TCR Vbeta CDR3 data. In the paper's pipeline: CDR3s were excluded if they were non-productive, were shorter than 7 amino acids, or did not start with C or end with F/W. Analysis was limited to specimens with at least 1000 reads, and clonotypes were defined at the amino acid level. Clonality was computed as 1 minus Pielou's evenness. Library sizes were equalized by abundance-weighted random subsampling with replacement, repeated 100 times to report 95% confidence intervals. Repertoire overlap was quantified using the Morisita overlap index, and the top 40 clones per specimen were examined for overlap with the irAE. In TCRdb, the immuneACCESS table is reduced to in-frame sequences with V and J assigned. These tables do not hold every clone; where another copy was compared, an unresolved V gene accounts for under half, and the others remain unexplained. Clone size and the V and J calls come from that table; the DNA yielded D and trimming. The sample table holds tens of thousands of clones, of which about 89% were seen once. The top ten constitute roughly 1.3% of the sample.

The sample belongs to a study of T cells in tumors and immune-related adverse events (dated by TCRdb to about 2021). This TCR derives from a female donor with metastatic renal cell carcinoma. This receptor chain uses TRBV6-6 and TRBJ2-5, with 8 middle bases fitting TRBD1. Sample: lymph node tissue, taken from a patient treated with anti-PD-1 therapy. CDR3 reads: CASSGTGGWDQETQYF. In nucleotide form, the sequence is TGTGCCAGCAGCGGGACAGGAGGTTGGGACCAAGAGACCCAGTACTTC.